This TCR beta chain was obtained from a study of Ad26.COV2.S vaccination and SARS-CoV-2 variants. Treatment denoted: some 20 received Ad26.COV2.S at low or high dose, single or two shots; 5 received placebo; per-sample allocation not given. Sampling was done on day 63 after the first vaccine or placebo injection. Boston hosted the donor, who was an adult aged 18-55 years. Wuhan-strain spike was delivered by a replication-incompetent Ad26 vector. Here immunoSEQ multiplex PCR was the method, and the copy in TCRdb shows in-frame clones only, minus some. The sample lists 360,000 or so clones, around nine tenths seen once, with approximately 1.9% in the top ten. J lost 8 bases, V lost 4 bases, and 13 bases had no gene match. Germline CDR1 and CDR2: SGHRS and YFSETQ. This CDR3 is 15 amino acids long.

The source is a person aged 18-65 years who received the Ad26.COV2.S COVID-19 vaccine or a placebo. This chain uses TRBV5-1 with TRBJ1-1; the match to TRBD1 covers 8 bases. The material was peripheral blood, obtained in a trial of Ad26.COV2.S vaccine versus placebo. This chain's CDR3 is CASSPTGGSPQEAFF. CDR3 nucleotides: TGCGCCAGCAGCCCCACAGGGGGATCACCCCAGGAAGCTTTCTTT.